The following is a T cell receptor (beta chain) sequence with its context. Its antigen is as yet unknown. The assay used deep level. In replicate PCRs of sorted subsets, 150 to 200 ng DNA, some 28,000 T cell genomes, was used. Assay used: immunoSEQ multiplex PCR; TCRdb lists only in-frame clones, some missing. The repertoire consists of about 2.1 million clones, with just over 90% occurring once and the leading ten covering about 1.5%. Naive CD8 cells lacked CD45RO, underwent positive selection for CCR7 and left out terminally differentiated effector memory CD45RA+ cells. The sample belongs to a study of shared clonotypes between healthy human individuals. Study-wide results and limits: Relative to memory subsets, naive subsets generally showed larger estimated richness.

Germline V CDR1 and CDR2: MGHRA, YSYEKL. The CDR3 contains 18 residues. Trimming took 7 bases from V and 0 from J; bases not matched to a gene: 13. Sequencing was carried out using naive CD8+ T cells from PBMCs. The chain links TRBV4-1 to TRBJ2-3; 10 positions match TRBD2. The clonotype was recovered from a man aged 18 to 30 in good health. Some clones in this sample may be carry-over from other donors' samples. Here the CDR3 reads CASTIVQREGWSTDTQYF. CDR3 DNA sequence: TGCGCCAGCACCATTGTACAGCGGGAGGGATGGAGCACAGATACGCAGTATTTT.